The source of this TCR beta chain is a study of early T cells in non-severe SARS-CoV-2 infection. On the study more broadly: Investigators sequenced bulk RNA drawn from unsorted whole blood, and chains remained unpaired. Study-wide findings and caveats: Reliance on VDJdb matching favored anti-spike CD8 responses; private and CD4 specificities were missed.

In its sample, this clonotype is medium-sized. Its antigen is unidentified. Germline loops: CDR1 SEHNR, CDR2 FQNEAQ (reference sequence). The CDR3 loop spans 14 amino acids. V shed 4 bases and J 3 bases; nucleotides not matched to a gene: 1. One entry per CDR3 protein results from TCRdb running MiXCR on the 5' RACE reads. The sample has about 76,000 distinct CDR3 sequences, less than 20% seen once. The rearrangement links TRBV7-9 to TRBJ2-3, with 10 bases aligning to TRBD2. The sequencing sample was made of whole blood. The TCR comes from an adult who was a healthcare worker with PCR-confirmed SARS-CoV-2 infection or an uninfected control (not recorded which). The CDR3, as DNA: TGTGCCAGCAGCTATAGCGGGGGGACAGATACGCAGTATTTT. This sequence encodes CASSYSGGTDTQYF. The entire variable domain, with the rest obtained from reference TRBV7-9 and TRBJ2-3, is as follows: DTGVSQNPRHKITKRGQNVTFRCDPISEHNRLYWYRQTLGQGPEFLTYFQNEAQLEKSRLLSDRFSAERPKGSFSTLEIQRTEQGDSAMYLCASSYSGGTDTQYFGPGTRLTVL.